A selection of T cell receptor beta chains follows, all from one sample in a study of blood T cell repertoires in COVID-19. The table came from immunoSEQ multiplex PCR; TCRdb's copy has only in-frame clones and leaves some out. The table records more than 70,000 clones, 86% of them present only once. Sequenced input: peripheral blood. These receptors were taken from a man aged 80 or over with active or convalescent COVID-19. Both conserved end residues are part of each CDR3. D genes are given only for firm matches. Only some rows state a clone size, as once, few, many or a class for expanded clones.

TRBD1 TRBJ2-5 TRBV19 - TGTGCCAGTAGTGAGGGGGGACAGGAGGCCCAAGAGACCCAGTACTTC CASSEGGQEAQETQYF
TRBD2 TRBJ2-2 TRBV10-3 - TGTGCCATCAAGTCCGTTAGCGGGGAAAGCGGGGAGCTGTTTTTT CAIKSVSGESGELFF
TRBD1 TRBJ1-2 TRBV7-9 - TGTGCCAGCAGCCCGAGACAGGGAACCGGTGGCTACACCTTC CASSPRQGTGGYTF
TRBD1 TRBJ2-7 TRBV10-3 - TGTGCCATCAGTGAAGGCGGACAGGGGGCTGGCGAGCAGTACTTC CAISEGGQGAGEQYF
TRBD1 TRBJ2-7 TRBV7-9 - TGTGCCAGCAGCCCCTCGGGACAGAGGAGTGTGGTCGAGCAGTACTTC CASSPSGQRSVVEQYF
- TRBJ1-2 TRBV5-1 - TGCGCCAGCAGCAAAGACAGATATGGCTACACCTTC CASSKDRYGYTF
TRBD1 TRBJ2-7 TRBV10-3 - TGTGCCATCAGTGAGGCTGGGGGTAGGGGGCACGAGCAGTACTTC CAISEAGGRGHEQYF
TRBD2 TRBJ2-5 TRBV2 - TGTGCCAGCAGTGGGTTAGGGTCTAGCGGGAGGGCCCGGGAGACCCAGTACTTC CASSGLGSSGRARETQYF
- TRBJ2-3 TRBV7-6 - TGTGCCAGCAGCTTAGAGTTACTGGATACGCAGTATTTT CASSLELLDTQYF
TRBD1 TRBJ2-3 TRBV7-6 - TGTGCCAGCAGCTTTTCCCGGGACAGGGTAGATACGCAGTATTTT CASSFSRDRVDTQYF
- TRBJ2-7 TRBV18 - TGTGCCAGCTCACCACTCCGGGAGAGCTCCTACGAGCAGTACTTC CASSPLRESSYEQYF
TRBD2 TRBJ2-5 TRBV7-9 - TGTGCCAGCAGTTACATCCAGCGGGAGGGCCGTGAGACCCAGTACTTC CASSYIQREGRETQYF
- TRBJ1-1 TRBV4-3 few TGCGCCAGCAGCCAAGGTCAGGGAAACACTGAAGCTTTCTTT CASSQGQGNTEAFF
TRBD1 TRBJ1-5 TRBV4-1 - TGCGCCAGCAGCCAGTTGACAGGGGGCAATCAGCCCCAGCATTTT CASSQLTGGNQPQHF
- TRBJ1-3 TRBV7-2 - TGTGCCAGCAGCCCACAGACAGGAGGAAACACCATATATTTT CASSPQTGGNTIYF
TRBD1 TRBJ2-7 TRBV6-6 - TGTGCCGGGTCAGGGACAGGGAGCTCCTACGAGCAGTACTTC CAGSGTGSSYEQYF
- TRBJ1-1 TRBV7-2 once TGTGCCAGCAGCTTTTACAGGGTGGGGACTGAAGCTTTCTTT CASSFYRVGTEAFF
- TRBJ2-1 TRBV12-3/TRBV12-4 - TGTGCCAGCAGTTTTTCCGGGTATGAGCAGTTCTTC CASSFSGYEQFF
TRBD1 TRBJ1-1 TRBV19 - TGTGCCAGTAGGCAGGGGGCGCGGGGAAGCTATGAAGCTTTCTTT CASRQGARGSYEAFF
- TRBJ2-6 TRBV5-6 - TGTGCCAGCAGCTTGGGACCAAGCGGAGGGTACTCTGGGGCCAACGTCCTGACTTTC CASSLGPSGGYSGANVLTF
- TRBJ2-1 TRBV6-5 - TGTGCCAGCAGACACCCCGTGCAGTTCTTC CASRHPVQFF
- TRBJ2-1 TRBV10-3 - TGTGCCATCAGTGAGCCAGCCCGTGGGAGCTCCTACAATGAGCAGTTCTTC CAISEPARGSSYNEQFF
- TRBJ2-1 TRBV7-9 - TGTGCCAGCAGCCCGCTGCCGGGGAATGAGCAGTTCTTC CASSPLPGNEQFF
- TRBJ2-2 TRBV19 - TGTGCCACGACAACGGTGGGGGGAACCGGGGAGCTGTTTTTT CATTTVGGTGELFF
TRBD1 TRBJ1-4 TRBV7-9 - TGTGCCAGCAGCTTCGGACAGGGTGGAGAAAAACTGTTTTTT CASSFGQGGEKLFF
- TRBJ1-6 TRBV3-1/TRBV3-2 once TGTGCCAGCAGCCTGAGGGATTTTTCACCCCTCCACTTT CASSLRDFSPLHF
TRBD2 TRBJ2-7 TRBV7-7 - TGTGCTAGCAGCTTAGCGACTAGCGGGAGGGCCGAATTCTACGAGCAGTACTTC CASSLATSGRAEFYEQYF
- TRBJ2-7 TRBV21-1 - TGTGCCAGCAGCAAAGAGAGGGAAGCACTAGCGGGAGTGAGGTACGAGCAGTACTTC CASSKEREALAGVRYEQYF
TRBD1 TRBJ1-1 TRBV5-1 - TGCGCCAGCAGCAACACAGGGGCGGGGCAAGCTTTCTTT CASSNTGAGQAFF
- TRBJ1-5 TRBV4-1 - TGCGCCAGCAGCCCTCGGGACATTAATCAGCCCCAGCATTTT CASSPRDINQPQHF
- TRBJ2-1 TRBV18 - TGTGCCAGCTCACCACGTTTACCGAGACGACAGGTGGAAACCTCCTACAATGAGCAGTTCTTC CASSPRLPRRQVETSYNEQFF